This T cell receptor (beta chain) was identified during a study of blood T cell repertoires in COVID-19. Study details: Samples representing acute and convalescent COVID-19 were sourced from the United States, Italy and Spain.

Original data processing: From reference gene primer amplification, estimates of nucleated cell counts were derived. Profiling relied on immunoSEQ multiplex PCR, and the TCRdb table lists in-frame clones only, not all of them. V, J and clone size are those of that table, while D and trimming were read from the DNA. The repertoire includes 15,000 to 20,000 clones, roughly nine tenths of them detected once, and 49% sits in the top ten. This clone was counted a few times. Germline V gene lookup returns CDR1 SNHLY and CDR2 FYNNEI. The CDR3 covers 13 residues. Between the trimmed V and J ends, which lost 7 bases and 0 bases, there was a span of 4 bases.

This clonotype originated in a human donor in a cohort sampled during active COVID-19. The rearrangement links TRBV2 to TRBJ2-6; D uncertain. The sequenced material came from peripheral blood. CDR3 sequence (DNA): TGTGCCAGCACTCTCTCTGGGGCCAACGTCCTGACTTTC. This translates into CASTLSGANVLTF.